This T cell receptor beta chain was captured by sequencing in a study of blood T cell repertoires in COVID-19. Study at large: From T cells, B-cell-depleted T cells, or PBMCs came the material, which was cDNA or gDNA.

Sequencing used immunoSEQ multiplex PCR; TCRdb keeps in-frame clones, though not all of them. Among about 160,000 clones listed, about nine tenths were seen once. Seattle's cohort entered during active infection and was followed longitudinally. The TCR originated in a man aged 30-40 years with COVID-19, enrolled during active disease. Sequenced material: peripheral blood.

Here the CDR3 DNA reads TGTGCCAGCAGCTTGGTTCAACAGGGTGAAAAACTGTTTTTT. It specifies CASSLVQQGEKLFF. This chain uses TRBV5-6 with TRBJ1-4; D is possibly TRBD1 (6 bases). The germline V gene has CDR1 SGHDT and CDR2 YYEEEE. Deletions cut 0 bases from V and 7 bases from J, with 10 bases between. There are 14 residues in the CDR3.